Below are 16 T cell receptor beta chains sequenced from a single sample in a study of T cell responses to AZD1222 COVID-19 vaccine. Generated by immunoSEQ multiplex PCR, the TCRdb table keeps only in-frame clones and is missing some. The sample has roughly 80,000 clones; almost 90% are singletons. The sequences come from peripheral blood, collected 28 days after the second AZD1222 dose. These TCRs come from an adult who received the AZD1222 COVID-19 vaccine.

This rearrangement joins TRBV14 to TRBJ2-2; unclear D gene. This CDR3 has 11 amino acids. Trimming cost V 1 base and J 6 bases, with 0 bases left between them. Germline loops: CDR1 SGHDN, CDR2 FVKESK. In DNA form, the CDR3 reads TGTGCCAGCAGCCAAGCCGGGGAGCTGTTTTTT. Protein: CASSQAGELFF. The variable domain in full, completed from reference TRBV14 and TRBJ2-2, reads EAGVTQFPSHSVIEKGQTVTLRCDPISGHDNLYWYRRVMGKEIKFLLHFVKESKQDESGMPNNRFLAERTGGTYSTLKVQPAELEDSGVYFCASSQAGELFFGEGSRLTVL.

V gene TRBV5-1 combines with J gene TRBJ2-5, with a tentative D call TRBD1 (5 bases). Trimming took off 0 bases at V and 3 bases at J, with 9 bases between the two ends. The germline V gene has CDR1 SGHRS and CDR2 YFSETQ. This CDR3 has 14 amino acids. As DNA, the CDR3 is TGCGCCAGCAGCTTGGGGGGCAGGGAAGAGACCCAGTACTTC. It is translated as CASSLGGREETQYF.

CDR3 sequence: CASSGPGLTNTEAFF. The CDR3 DNA is TGTGCCAGCAGCGGGCCGGGGCTGACCAACACTGAAGCTTTCTTT. J is TRBJ1-1 and V is TRBV11-2; perhaps TRBD1 as D (5 bases). Per germline, CDR1 SGHAT and CDR2 FQNNGV. With 5 bases removed from V and 2 bases from J, the gap between germline ends came to 15 bases. The CDR3 totals 15 residues.

The chain couples TRBV27 to TRBJ2-7; TRBD1 is a possible D gene (6 bases). This CDR3 is 14 amino acids long. CDR1 is MNHEY, CDR2 SMNVEV, per germline (reference sequence). Deletions cut 2 bases from V and 0 bases from J, with 8 bases between. CDR3 protein: CASSLGDTSYEQYF. In DNA, the CDR3 is TGTGCCAGCAGTTTAGGGGACACCTCCTACGAGCAGTACTTC.

This rearrangement joins TRBV5-4 to TRBJ2-7; weak D call: TRBD1 (6 bases). The CDR3 totals 13 residues. From germline, CDR1 is SGHNT and CDR2 YYREEE (reference sequence). With 4 bases removed from V and 5 bases from J, the gap between germline ends came to 13 bases. CDR3 sequence (DNA): TGTGCCAGCAGCACCAACCGGGACAACGAGCAGTACTTC. Protein sequence: CASSTNRDNEQYF.

The genes are TRBV7-6 and TRBJ2-3; D is perhaps TRBD2 (7 bases). Germline lookup yields CDR1 SGHVS and CDR2 FNYEAQ. CDR3 length: 15 residues. The V and J ends lost 1 base and 4 bases respectively, with 12 bases between them. CDR3 in amino acids: CASSLGGGASDTQYF. In nucleotides, the CDR3 is TGTGCCAGCAGCTTAGGAGGGGGGGCTTCAGATACGCAGTATTTT.

This chain links TRBV6-5 with TRBJ1-1, with TRBD1 identical over 9 bases. CDR1 is MNHEY and CDR2 is SVGAGI in the germline V gene. J gave up 1 base and V 4 bases, and 4 bases lay outside the gene matches. The CDR3 runs to 15 residues. Written as DNA, the CDR3 is TGTGCCAGCAGTTTCCTGGACAGGGGGAACACTGAAGCTTTCTTT. It translates to CASSFLDRGNTEAFF.

CDR3 loop: CASSQGGNEQFF. CDR3 DNA: TGTGCCAGCAGCCAAGGGGGGAATGAGCAGTTCTTC. The chain couples TRBV4-2 to TRBJ2-1; D tentatively reads TRBD1 or TRBD2 (5 bases each). CDR3 length: 12 amino acids. The V gene lost 1 base and the J gene lost 7 bases, with 5 bases spanning the gap. From germline, CDR1 is LGHNA and CDR2 YNFKEQ.

Worth noting for this clone: Mismatch with germline at one junction end may stem from a read error. The rearrangement uses TRBV30 and TRBJ2-7; D gene ambiguous. This CDR3 contains 8 residues. The germline gives CDR1 GTSNPN, CDR2 SVGIG (reference sequence). The CDR3 reads CAWSEVHF. For the CDR3, the DNA is TGTGCCTGGAGTGAGGTCCACTTC.

The DNA of the CDR3 is TGTGCCAGCTCGCCAGGGGGCAGGACTGGGGGTGAAGCTTTCTTT. Its protein is CASSPGGRTGGEAFF. This chain uses TRBV18 with TRBJ1-1; 8 bases fit TRBD1. This CDR3 contains 15 residues. V gave up 6 bases and J gave up 7 bases; unmatched junction bases: 13. The germline V gene encodes CDR1 KGHSH and CDR2 LQKENI.

This clone was counted a few times. This CDR3 is also generated by other DNA sequences in the sample. The chain uses TRBV3-1 (or the pseudogene TRBV3-2) and TRBJ1-6, with D possibly matching TRBD1 (5 bases). This CDR3 region has 12 residues. In germline, CDR1 is LGHDT, CDR2 YNNKEL (reference sequence). Trimming shortened V by 4 bases and J by 9 bases, and 7 bases separated the two germline ends. CDR3 amino acids: CASSRGGSPLHF. CDR3 in DNA: TGTGCCAGCAGCCGCGGGGGTTCACCCCTCCACTTT.

V gene TRBV30 combines with J gene TRBJ1-4; 7 bases map to TRBD1. Per the germline V gene, CDR1 is GTSNPN and CDR2 is SVGIG (reference sequence). Trimming at V came to 2 bases and at J to 8 bases, leaving 8 bases not matched to a gene. The CDR3 spans 14 residues. The chain's CDR3 is CAWSFGQAVEKLFF. The CDR3 nucleotides are TGTGCCTGGAGTTTCGGACAGGCGGTGGAAAAACTGTTTTTT.

The V gene is TRBV7-9, the J gene TRBJ1-2, with 8 nucleotides matching TRBD1. V lost 1 base, J lost 2 bases, and 0 bases stayed unmatched. Germline CDR1 and CDR2: SEHNR and FQNEAQ (reference sequence). This CDR3 comprises 14 residues. For the CDR3, the DNA is TGTGCCAGCAGCTTAGGGACAGGGAACTATGGCTACACCTTC. This translates into CASSLGTGNYGYTF.

This clone was seen once. The chain couples TRBV19 to TRBJ1-1; D not certain. Deletions cut 3 bases from V and 11 bases from J, with 13 bases between. This CDR3 has 12 amino acids. Per the germline V gene, CDR1 is LNHDA and CDR2 is SQIVND (reference sequence). The CDR3 sequence: CASSIIREEAFF. The CDR3 nucleotides are TGTGCCAGTAGTATCATAAGGGAGGAGGCTTTCTTT.

This chain joins TRBV19 and TRBJ2-7, with a weak D call TRBD2 (6 bases). The V gene lost 5 bases and the J gene lost 6 bases, with 20 bases spanning the gap. The CDR3 is made up of 15 amino acids. The germline V gene encodes CDR1 LNHDA and CDR2 SQIVND (reference sequence). The CDR3 sequence: CASSATRDFTGEQYF. The CDR3 nucleotides are TGTGCCAGTAGTGCCACCCGGGACTTCACAGGCGAGCAGTACTTC.

The chain uses TRBV12-3 or TRBV12-4 and TRBJ2-3, with D unclear. V lost 3 bases and J 1 base, leaving 2 bases between the germline ends. CDR3 length: 12 residues. The CDR3 bases are TGTGCCAGCAGTTTGGGCACAGATACGCAGTATTTT. Translating it yields CASSLGTDTQYF.